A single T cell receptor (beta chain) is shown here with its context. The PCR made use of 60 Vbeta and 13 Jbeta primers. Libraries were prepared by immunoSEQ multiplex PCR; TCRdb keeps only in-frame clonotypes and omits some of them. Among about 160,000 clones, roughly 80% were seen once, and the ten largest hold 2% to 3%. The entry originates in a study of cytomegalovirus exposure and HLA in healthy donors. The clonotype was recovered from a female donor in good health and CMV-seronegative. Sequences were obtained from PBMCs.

As DNA, the CDR3 is TGTGCCAGCAGTCTGGGACAGGGGTCCTACGAGCAGTACTTC. Its protein is CASSLGQGSYEQYF. The rearrangement links TRBV27 to TRBJ2-5; 10 nucleotides agree with TRBD1. The better agreement between TRBJ2-7 and the DNA end casts doubt on the J call. Germline CDR1 reads MNHEY; CDR2 reads SMNVEV (reference sequence). This CDR3 is 14 amino acids long.